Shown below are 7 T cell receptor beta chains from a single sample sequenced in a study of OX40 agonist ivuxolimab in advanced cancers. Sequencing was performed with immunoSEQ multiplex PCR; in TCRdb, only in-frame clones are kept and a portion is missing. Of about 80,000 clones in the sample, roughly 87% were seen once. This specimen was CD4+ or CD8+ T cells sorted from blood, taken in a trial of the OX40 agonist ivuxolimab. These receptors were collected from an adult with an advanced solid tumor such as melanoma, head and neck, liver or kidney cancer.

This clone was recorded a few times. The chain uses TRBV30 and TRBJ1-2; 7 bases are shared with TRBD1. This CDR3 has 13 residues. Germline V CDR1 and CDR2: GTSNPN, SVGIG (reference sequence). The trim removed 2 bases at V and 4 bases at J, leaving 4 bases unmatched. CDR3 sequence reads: CAWSLDRAYGYTF. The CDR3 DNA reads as TGTGCCTGGAGTCTTGACAGGGCCTATGGCTACACCTTC.

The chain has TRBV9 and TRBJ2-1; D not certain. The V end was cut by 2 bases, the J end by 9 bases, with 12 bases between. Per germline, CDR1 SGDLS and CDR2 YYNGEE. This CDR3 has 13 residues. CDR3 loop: CASSVDAWSEQFF. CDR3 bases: TGTGCCAGCAGCGTCGACGCTTGGAGTGAGCAGTTCTTC.

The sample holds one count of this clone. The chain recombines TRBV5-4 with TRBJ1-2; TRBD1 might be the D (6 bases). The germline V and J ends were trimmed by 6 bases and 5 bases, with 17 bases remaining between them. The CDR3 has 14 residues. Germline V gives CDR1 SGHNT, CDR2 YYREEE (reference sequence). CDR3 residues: CASTTDRTSYGYTF. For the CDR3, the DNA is TGTGCCAGCACGACAGACAGGACCTCATATGGCTACACCTTC. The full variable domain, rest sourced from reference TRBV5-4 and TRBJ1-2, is ETGVTQSPTHLIKTRGQQVTLRCSSQSGHNTVSWYQQALGQGPQFIFQYYREEENGRGNFPPRFSGLQFPNYSSELNVNALELDDSALYLCASTTDRTSYGYTFGSGTRLTVV.

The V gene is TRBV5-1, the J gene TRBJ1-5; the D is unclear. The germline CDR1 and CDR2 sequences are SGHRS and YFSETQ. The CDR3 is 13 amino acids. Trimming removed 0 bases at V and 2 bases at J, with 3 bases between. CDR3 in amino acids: CASSLAGNQPQHF. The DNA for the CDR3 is TGCGCCAGCAGCTTGGCTGGCAATCAGCCCCAGCATTTT.

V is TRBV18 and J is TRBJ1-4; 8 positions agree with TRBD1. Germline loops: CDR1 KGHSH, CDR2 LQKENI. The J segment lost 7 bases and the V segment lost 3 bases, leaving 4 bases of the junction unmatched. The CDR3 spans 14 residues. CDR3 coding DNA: TGTGCCAGCTCACCGTCCAGGGGGCTTGAAAAACTGTTTTTT. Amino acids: CASSPSRGLEKLFF.

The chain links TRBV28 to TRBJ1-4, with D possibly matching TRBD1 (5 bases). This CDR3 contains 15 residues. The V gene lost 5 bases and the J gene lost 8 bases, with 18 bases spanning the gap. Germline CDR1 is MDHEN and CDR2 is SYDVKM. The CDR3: CASSQTGGAREKLFF. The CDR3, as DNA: TGTGCCAGCAGTCAAACGGGAGGGGCTAGGGAAAAACTGTTTTTT.

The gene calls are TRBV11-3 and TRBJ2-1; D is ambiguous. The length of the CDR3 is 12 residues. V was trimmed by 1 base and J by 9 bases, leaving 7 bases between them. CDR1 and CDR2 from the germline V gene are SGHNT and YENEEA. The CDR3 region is CASSLVVGEQFF. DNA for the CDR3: TGTGCCAGCAGCTTAGTCGTAGGTGAGCAGTTCTTC.